The 24 T cell receptor beta chains reported below all come from one sample, sequenced in a study of blood T cell repertoires in COVID-19. Here immunoSEQ multiplex PCR was the method, and the copy in TCRdb shows in-frame clones only, minus some. The sample consists of 220,000 or so clones, around 90% of them appearing once. The material sequenced was PBMCs or T cells enriched from blood (not recorded which). These receptors all stem from a man aged 25 to 45 who had been exposed to COVID-19.

This clone was detected only once. The CDR3 sequence is CASSSGGSYEQYF. In nucleotides, the CDR3 is TGTGCCAGCAGCTCTGGAGGGTCCTACGAGCAGTACTTC. V usage is TRBV2 and J usage is TRBJ2-7, with D possibly matching TRBD2 (6 bases). Between the trimmed V and J ends, which lost 6 bases and 1 base, there was a span of 10 bases. Germline V gives CDR1 SNHLY, CDR2 FYNNEI. This CDR3 comprises 13 residues.

This chain uses TRBV27 with TRBJ1-2; D unresolved. V lost 2 bases to trimming and J lost 6 bases, with 13 bases between them. Germline assignment: CDR1 MNHEY and CDR2 SMNVEV (reference sequence). The CDR3 length is 14 residues. The DNA for the CDR3 is TGTGCCAGCAGTTTAAATGGGTTCGGGGATGGCTACACCTTC. It specifies CASSLNGFGDGYTF.

The chain carries TRBV5-4 and TRBJ1-2; 9 bases agree with TRBD1. With V trimmed by 4 bases and J by 2 bases, 15 bases remained unmatched. This CDR3 is built from 18 residues. CDR1 is SGHNT, CDR2 YYREEE, per germline (reference sequence). The CDR3 DNA reads as TGTGCCAGCAGCCAGTGGCTGGGGTCGGGACAGGGAAACTATGGCTACACCTTC. Translation gives CASSQWLGSGQGNYGYTF.

The rearrangement uses TRBV29-1 and TRBJ1-1, with D perhaps TRBD1 (5 bases). This CDR3 has 15 residues. Germline V CDR1 and CDR2: SQVTM, ANQGSEA. The germline V and J ends were trimmed by 7 bases and 3 bases, with 21 bases remaining between them. Here the CDR3 reads CSARVGVRGDTEAFF. CDR3 nucleotides: TGCAGCGCCCGAGTAGGAGTTCGGGGGGACACTGAAGCTTTCTTT.

This chain links TRBV14 with TRBJ1-2; D gene unclear. Trimming pared 0 bases from V and 5 bases from J, leaving 4 bases between. The germline V gene encodes CDR1 SGHDN and CDR2 FVKESK. The CDR3 is made up of 12 amino acids. As DNA, the CDR3 is TGTGCCAGCAGCCAAGACCCTTATGGCTACACCTTC. It encodes CASSQDPYGYTF.

The CDR3 nucleotides are TGTGCCAGCTCAATCGGGACACCCGATACCTACGAGCAGTACTTC. Protein: CASSIGTPDTYEQYF. The rearrangement uses TRBV18 and TRBJ2-7; D perhaps matches TRBD1 (6 bases). Per germline, CDR1 KGHSH and CDR2 LQKENI. This CDR3 has 15 amino acids. V lost 5 bases and J 2 bases, leaving 16 bases between the germline ends.

The chain joins TRBV4-1 to TRBJ2-4; 7 nucleotides align to TRBD2. V shed 1 base and J 6 bases; nucleotides not matched to a gene: 15. This CDR3 has 18 amino acids. Germline loops: CDR1 MGHRA, CDR2 YSYEKL. CDR3 in DNA: TGCGCCAGCAGCCAAGGTGGCGGGGGTCCCCCGGGTATAAACATTCAGTACTTC. Amino acid sequence: CASSQGGGGPPGINIQYF.

The chain uses TRBV7-2 and TRBJ2-1, with 11 bases fitting TRBD2. Germline V gives CDR1 SGHTA, CDR2 FQGNSA. The CDR3 consists of 16 residues. V dropped 4 bases and J dropped 4; count of bases not matched to a gene: 6. The CDR3 loop is CASSSVAGGRYNEQFF. CDR3 coding DNA: TGTGCCAGCAGCTCCGTAGCGGGGGGGCGGTACAATGAGCAGTTCTTC.

The chain has TRBV6-2 or TRBV6-3 and TRBJ2-1; 11 bases agree with TRBD2. Germline CDR1 MNHEY, CDR2 SVGEGT. The length of the CDR3 is 19 residues. J lost 2 bases, V lost 1 base, and 10 bases had no gene match. In nucleotides, the CDR3 is TGTGCCAGCAGTTACTTGTCTAGCGGGGGGCCCCGACCCTACAATGAGCAGTTCTTC. This translates into CASSYLSSGGPRPYNEQFF.

CDR3 coding DNA: TGTGCCTGGAGGGCAGGGGGGAGTTCACCCCTCCACTTT. This translates into CAWRAGGSSPLHF. The chain employs TRBV30 and TRBJ1-6; TRBD1 matches 7 bases. Per the germline V gene, CDR1 is GTSNPN and CDR2 is SVGIG (reference sequence). The ends lost 3 bases at V and 9 bases at J; junction bases unmatched: 5. The CDR3 spans 13 residues.

The chain carries TRBV19 and TRBJ2-7; D is possibly TRBD1 (6 bases). The CDR3 sequence is 16 residues long. CDR1 and CDR2 from the germline V gene are LNHDA and SQIVND (reference sequence). The ends were cut back, 2 bases at V and 3 bases at J, with 17 bases in the middle. CDR3 nucleotides: TGTGCCAGTAGTATAATGGGCTGGGGGCGCATCTACGAGCAGTACTTC. This translates into CASSIMGWGRIYEQYF.

This chain links TRBV30 with TRBJ2-1, with D tentatively TRBD1 (6 bases). Per germline, CDR1 GTSNPN and CDR2 SVGIG (reference sequence). V was shortened by 1 base and J by 4 bases, with 8 bases between the two germline ends. The CDR3 covers 13 residues. The CDR3 sequence: CAWSAGQYNEQFF. CDR3 DNA sequence: TGTGCCTGGAGTGCAGGACAGTACAATGAGCAGTTCTTC.

The gene calls are TRBV4-1 and TRBJ2-7; D is perhaps TRBD1 (6 bases). CDR3 length: 14 residues. Trimming shortened V by 1 base and J by 6 bases, and 13 bases separated the two germline ends. The germline V gene has CDR1 MGHRA and CDR2 YSYEKL. Written as DNA, the CDR3 is TGCGCCAGCAGCCAAGGTGGTACAGGGTCCGAGCAGTACTTC. Its protein product is CASSQGGTGSEQYF.

V gene TRBV4-3 combines with J gene TRBJ1-1, with a weak D call TRBD1 (5 bases). The CDR3 spans 14 residues. The V and J ends lost 0 bases and 7 bases respectively, with 12 bases between them. CDR1 is LGHNA and CDR2 is YSLEER in the germline V gene. The DNA of the CDR3 is TGCGCCAGCAGCCAAGAGGGGGGTTACCGTGAAGCTTTCTTT. Amino acid sequence: CASSQEGGYREAFF.

The rearrangement uses TRBV29-1 and TRBJ2-2; 7 bases align to TRBD1. The germline CDR1 and CDR2 sequences are SQVTM and ANQGSEA. The CDR3 covers 12 residues. Unmatched junction bases numbered 4, after V lost 7 bases and J lost 5 bases. The CDR3 reads CSANRGTGELFF. The CDR3 DNA follows: TGCAGCGCGAACAGGGGAACCGGGGAGCTGTTTTTT.

The chain couples TRBV5-1 to TRBJ1-1; 9 bases align to TRBD1. Germline-derived CDR1 and CDR2 are SGHRS and YFSETQ. This CDR3 is built from 17 residues. V trimming: 4 bases; J trimming: 0 bases; junction bases outside the gene matches: 10. CDR3 protein: CASSLGQGGMMNTEAFF. The DNA of the CDR3 is TGCGCCAGCAGCCTGGGACAGGGCGGGATGATGAACACTGAAGCTTTCTTT.

This clone was observed a few times. The chain combines TRBV19 with TRBJ1-1; the D is unclear. Germline CDR1 LNHDA, CDR2 SQIVND (reference sequence). V lost 3 bases to trimming and J lost 10 bases, with 12 bases between them. This CDR3 has 12 residues. CDR3 sequence reads: CASSIEARAAFF. Written as DNA, the CDR3 is TGTGCCAGTAGTATCGAGGCGCGGGCAGCTTTCTTT.

This sequence joins TRBV15 and TRBJ1-3; D might be TRBD1 (5 bases). V was clipped by 0 bases and J by 0 bases, with 15 bases between them. Germline-derived CDR1 and CDR2 are LNHNV and YYDKDF (reference sequence). The CDR3 is 18 residues long. The CDR3 coding sequence is TGTGCCACCAGCAGAGAGGGGGTAGGGGACTTCTCTGGAAACACCATATATTTT. Protein: CATSREGVGDFSGNTIYF.

This clone was picked up many times. The chain carries TRBV30 and TRBJ2-3; D is unresolved. The germline gives CDR1 GTSNPN, CDR2 SVGIG (reference sequence). The V gene lost 2 bases and the J gene lost 0 bases, with 9 bases spanning the gap. The CDR3 is 14 residues long. The CDR3 reads CAWSTVESTDTQYF. Here the CDR3 DNA reads TGTGCCTGGAGTACGGTAGAAAGCACAGATACGCAGTATTTT. The variable domain in full, completed from reference TRBV30 and TRBJ2-3, reads SQTIHQWPATLVQPVGSPLSLECTVEGTSNPNLYWYRQAAGRGLQLLFYSVGIGQISSEVPQNLSASRPQDRQFILSSKKLLLSDSGFYLCAWSTVESTDTQYFGPGTRLTVL.

This rearrangement joins TRBV13 to TRBJ1-1; D may be TRBD1 (6 bases). The germline CDR1 and CDR2 sequences are PRHDT and FYEKMQ (reference sequence). The CDR3 totals 15 residues. V dropped 4 bases and J dropped 3 bases, with 15 bases sitting between them. CDR3 bases: TGTGCCAGCAGCTCCACCAGGGGACCGGACACTGAAGCTTTCTTT. It encodes CASSSTRGPDTEAFF. Filled out from reference TRBV13 and TRBJ1-1, the complete variable domain reads AAGVIQSPRHLIKEKRETATLKCYPIPRHDTVYWYQQGPGQDPQFLISFYEKMQSDKGSIPDRFSAQQFSDYHSELNMSSLELGDSALYFCASSSTRGPDTEAFFGQGTRLTVV.

The sample holds one count of this clone. The rearrangement uses TRBV7-9 and TRBJ2-7; 8 nucleotides line up with TRBD1. Germline CDR1 and CDR2: SEHNR and FQNEAQ (reference sequence). The CDR3 totals 16 residues. V dropped 1 base and J dropped 5; count of bases not matched to a gene: 10. The CDR3 nucleotides are TGTGCCAGCAGCTTAGAGGGACAGGTTCCTCGGGACGAGCAGTACTTC. It encodes CASSLEGQVPRDEQYF.

The CDR3 protein is CASSVGSGGTEAFF. The CDR3 nucleotides are TGTGCCAGCAGCGTAGGTTCAGGTGGAACTGAAGCTTTCTTT. The chain joins TRBV9 to TRBJ1-1; D is unresolved. The germline V gene encodes CDR1 SGDLS and CDR2 YYNGEE. V was shortened by 0 bases and J by 5 bases, with 11 bases between the two germline ends. The CDR3 sequence is 14 residues long.

The chain carries TRBV6-5 and TRBJ1-1; weak D call: TRBD1 (6 bases). Per the germline V gene, CDR1 is MNHEY and CDR2 is SVGAGI. The V end was cut by 6 bases, the J end by 8 bases, with 13 bases between. The CDR3 has 12 residues. The CDR3 region is CASRQGHLEAFF. Written as DNA, the CDR3 is TGTGCCAGCAGGCAGGGGCACTTGGAAGCTTTCTTT.

This chain uses TRBV2 with TRBJ1-5; possible D gene TRBD1, 6 bases. Trimming removed 1 base from V and 5 bases from J, with 9 bases in between. Germline V gene sequence: CDR1 SNHLY, CDR2 FYNNEI. CDR3 length: 14 residues. CDR3 nucleotide sequence: TGTGCCAGCAGTGAAGGGACAGAATATCAGCCCCAGCATTTT. Translation: CASSEGTEYQPQHF.